This T cell receptor (beta chain) was retrieved from a study of cytomegalovirus exposure and HLA in healthy donors. PCR used 60 Vbeta primers and 13 Jbeta primers. Original processing methods: There were about 80 million unique TCR beta chains by a later count, and approximately 11 million of them were shared. Sequencing was performed with immunoSEQ multiplex PCR; in TCRdb, only in-frame clones are kept and a portion is missing. V and J calls and clone size are copied from that table; D and trimming were computed from the DNA. Of some 110,000 clones in the sample, 70% to 75% were seen once. The germline V and J ends were trimmed by 2 bases and 3 bases, with 10 bases remaining between them. This CDR3 spans 14 amino acids. Germline V lookup: CDR1 LNHNV, CDR2 YYDKDF (reference sequence). Study-level points and caveats: Indistinguishable V segments, including TRBV6-2 and TRBV6-3, were excluded. HLA alleles were associated with roughly 17,000 TCR beta sequences in a later analysis at 0.05 false discovery rate.

In its sample, this clone was seen a few times. Its target is not known. This receptor was identified in a man between 35 and 55 years old in good health and CMV-seronegative. Sequencing was done on a sample of PBMCs. The chain carries TRBV15 and TRBJ1-1; D is possibly TRBD1 (5 bases). DNA for the CDR3: TGTGCCACCAGCAGATGGGGCTTCGACACTGAAGCTTTCTTT. Translated: CATSRWGFDTEAFF.